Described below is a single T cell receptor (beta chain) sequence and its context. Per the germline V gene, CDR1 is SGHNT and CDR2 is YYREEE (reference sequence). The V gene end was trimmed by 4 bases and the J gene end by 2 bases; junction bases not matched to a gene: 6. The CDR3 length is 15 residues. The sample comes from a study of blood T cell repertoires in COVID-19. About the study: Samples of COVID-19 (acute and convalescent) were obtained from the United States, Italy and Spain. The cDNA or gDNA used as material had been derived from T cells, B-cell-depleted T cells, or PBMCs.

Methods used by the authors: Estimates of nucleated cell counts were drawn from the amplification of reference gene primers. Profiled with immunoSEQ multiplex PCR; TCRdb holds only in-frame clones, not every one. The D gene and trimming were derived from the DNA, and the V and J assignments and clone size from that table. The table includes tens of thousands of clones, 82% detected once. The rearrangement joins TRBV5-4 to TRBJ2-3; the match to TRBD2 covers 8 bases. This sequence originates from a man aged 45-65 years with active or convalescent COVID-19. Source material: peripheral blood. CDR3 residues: CASSPGGGFTDTQYF. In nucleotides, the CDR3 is TGTGCCAGCAGCCCCGGGGGGGGTTTCACAGATACGCAGTATTTT.